One T cell receptor (beta chain) is described in this entry. The data are from a study of blood T cell repertoires in COVID-19. On the study more broadly: Samples of COVID-19 (acute and convalescent) were obtained from the United States, Italy and Spain. PBMCs, B-cell-depleted T cells, or T cells provided the cDNA or gDNA that made up the material.

The authors' processing: Cell counts per sample came from amplifying reference gene primers. Sequencing used immunoSEQ multiplex PCR; TCRdb keeps in-frame clones, though not all of them. Clone size and the V and J calls come from that table; the DNA yielded D and trimming. The table records around 300,000 clones, around four fifths of them present only once. The sequence was obtained from a man aged 25 to 40 with active or convalescent COVID-19. Source material: peripheral blood.

The CDR3 is CATLGTVNTEAFF. The CDR3 DNA sequence: TGTGCCACCTTAGGGACAGTGAACACTGAAGCTTTCTTT. The chain is built from TRBV6-6 and TRBJ1-1; TRBD1 aligns across 7 bases. Germline V gene data show CDR1 as MNHNY and CDR2 as SVGAGI (reference sequence). J lost 0 bases, V lost 10 bases, and 5 bases had no gene match. The CDR3 covers 13 residues.